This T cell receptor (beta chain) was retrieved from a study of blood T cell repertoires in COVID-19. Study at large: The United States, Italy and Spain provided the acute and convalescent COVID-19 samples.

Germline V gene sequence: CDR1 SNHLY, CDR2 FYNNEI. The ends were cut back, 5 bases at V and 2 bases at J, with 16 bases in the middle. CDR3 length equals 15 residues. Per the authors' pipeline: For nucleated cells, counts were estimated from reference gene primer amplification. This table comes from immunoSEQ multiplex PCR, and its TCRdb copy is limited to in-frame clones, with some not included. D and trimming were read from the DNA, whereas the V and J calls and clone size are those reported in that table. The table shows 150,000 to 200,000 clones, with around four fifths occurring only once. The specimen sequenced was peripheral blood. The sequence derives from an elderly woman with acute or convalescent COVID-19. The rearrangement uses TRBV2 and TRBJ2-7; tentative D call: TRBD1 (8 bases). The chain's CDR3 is CASSHGQGGTYEQYF. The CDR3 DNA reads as TGTGCCAGCAGTCACGGACAGGGAGGGACCTACGAGCAGTACTTC.